One and the same sample provided the 15 T cell receptor beta chains below, sequenced in a study of T-cell memory formation after mild COVID-19. A single record per CDR3 protein comes from TCRdb applying MiXCR to the 5' RACE reads. Of 250,000 to 300,000 distinct CDR3 sequences listed, about a sixth were seen once; the top ten hold roughly 22%. Sequencing input: PBMCs or a T cell subset sorted from them (not recorded which). The receptor source for this set is a man in his late teens or twenties who had mild COVID-19 (a few samples of this study predate the infection). Cell type and time point are not known.

This rearrangement joins TRBV18 to TRBJ1-5; no firm D call. The CDR3 is 13 residues long. Germline assignment: CDR1 KGHSH and CDR2 LQKENI. The germline V and J ends were trimmed by 3 bases and 5 bases, with 8 bases remaining between them. CDR3 amino acids: CASSPSGDQPQHF. As DNA, the CDR3 is TGTGCCAGCTCACCCTCCGGGGATCAGCCCCAGCATTTT.

This clonotype was recorded a few times. The rearrangement joins TRBV7-8 to TRBJ1-5; D is possibly TRBD1 (6 bases). CDR3 size: 14 residues. The germline V gene has CDR1 SGHVS and CDR2 FQNEAQ. The V and J ends lost 3 bases and 5 bases respectively, with 11 bases between them. The CDR3 reads CASSLVRGDQPQHF. The CDR3 bases are TGTGCCAGCAGCTTGGTCAGGGGCGATCAGCCCCAGCATTTT.

The J gene is TRBJ2-7, the V gene TRBV13; D possibly uses TRBD1 or TRBD2 (5 bases each). Trimming removed 5 bases from V and 0 bases from J, with 14 bases in between. The CDR3 runs 15 residues. The germline CDR1 and CDR2 sequences are PRHDT and FYEKMQ (reference sequence). CDR3 residues: CASSAAGTYSYEQYV. The CDR3 bases are TGTGCCAGCAGCGCAGCCGGGACCTACTCCTACGAGCAGTACGTC.

Ten or more counts support this clonotype. The chain recombines TRBV7-2 with TRBJ2-5, with D perhaps assigned TRBD1 or TRBD2 (5 bases each). Germline CDR1 reads SGHTA; CDR2 reads FQGNSA. There are 16 residues in the CDR3. The V end lost 5 bases, the J end lost 4 bases, and 20 bases lay between the germline ends. Here the CDR3 DNA reads TGTGCCAGCAGCCTCACCACAAACACTGGGGGAGAGACCCAGTACTTC. As protein: CASSLTTNTGGETQYF.

This clonotype appeared a few times. The gene calls are TRBV12-3 or TRBV12-4 and TRBJ1-1, with 7 bases aligning to TRBD1. There are 14 residues in the CDR3. The J segment lost 3 bases and the V segment lost 5 bases, leaving 6 bases of the junction unmatched. This CDR3 is CASSTNTGDTEAFF. DNA for the CDR3: TGTGCCAGCAGTACCAATACAGGGGACACTGAAGCTTTCTTT.

Only a few counts were recorded for this clonotype. The chain carries TRBV7-8 and TRBJ1-5; D is undetermined. Germline CDR1 is SGHVS and CDR2 is FQNEAQ. Trimming left V 4 bases short and J 3 bases short, with 7 bases between. This CDR3 region has 13 residues. The CDR3 loop reads CASSSGVNQPQHF. Written as DNA, the CDR3 is TGTGCCAGCAGCTCCGGGGTCAATCAGCCCCAGCATTTT.

This clonotype turned up a few times. The V gene is TRBV4-3, the J gene TRBJ1-2; D might be TRBD1 (6 bases). Germline loops: CDR1 LGHNA, CDR2 YSLEER. Trimming left V 4 bases short and J 0 bases short, with 21 bases between. This CDR3 region has 18 residues. The CDR3 DNA is TGCGCCAGCAGCCGAACCCATGGAGTACAGGGAGCTAACTATGGCTACACCTTC. Protein: CASSRTHGVQGANYGYTF.

This clonotype appeared a few times. The chain carries TRBV20-1 and TRBJ2-3; D is unresolved. Germline loops: CDR1 DFQATT, CDR2 SNEGSKA (reference sequence). V was cut by 4 bases and J by 4 bases, with 6 bases left in between. This CDR3 has 11 residues. CDR3 in DNA: TGCAGTGCTAAGCCCTCAGATACGCAGTATTTT. It codes for CSAKPSDTQYF.

V gene TRBV6-2 or TRBV6-3 combines with J gene TRBJ2-1; D might be TRBD1 (6 bases). V was shortened by 2 bases and J by 4 bases, with 12 bases between the two germline ends. The CDR3 has 15 residues. Germline CDR1 MNHEY, CDR2 SVGEGT. This CDR3 is CASSYRSGAYNEQFF. Written as DNA, the CDR3 is TGTGCCAGCAGTTACAGGTCAGGGGCGTACAATGAGCAGTTCTTC.

The chain carries TRBV29-1 and TRBJ2-5; TRBD1 matches 8 bases. CDR1 is SQVTM, CDR2 ANQGSEA, per germline. The CDR3 has 14 amino acids. Trimming removed 3 bases from V and 5 bases from J; junction bases left unmatched: 8. The CDR3 DNA is TGCAGCGTTGAGTGGCAGGGGGCAGGGGAGACCCAGTACTTC. Protein product: CSVEWQGAGETQYF.

The chain couples TRBV5-1 to TRBJ1-2; a weak D match, TRBD1 (5 bases). The germline gives CDR1 SGHRS, CDR2 YFSETQ. V gave up 0 bases and J gave up 2 bases, with 8 bases separating them. The CDR3 is made up of 14 amino acids. The CDR3 bases are TGCGCCAGCAGCTTGGGACAGTACAACTATGGCTACACCTTC. Encoded protein: CASSLGQYNYGYTF.

This clonotype appeared a few times. The chain joins TRBV7-9 to TRBJ1-2; D gene uncertain. The CDR3 consists of 13 residues. V was trimmed by 7 bases and J by 2 bases, leaving 11 bases between them. Germline values: CDR1 SEHNR, CDR2 FQNEAQ (reference sequence). The chain's CDR3 is CASTAQSNYGYTF. In DNA form, the CDR3 reads TGTGCCAGCACCGCACAGTCCAACTATGGCTACACCTTC.

V is TRBV5-1 and J is TRBJ2-4; 9 bases are shared with TRBD1. V dropped 4 bases and J dropped 7; count of bases not matched to a gene: 6. In germline, CDR1 is SGHRS, CDR2 YFSETQ. The CDR3 covers 14 residues. The CDR3, as DNA: TGCGCCAGCAGCCTTGGAGACAGGGGGAACATTCAGTACTTC. Translating it yields CASSLGDRGNIQYF.

The table lists this clonotype with a few counts. The gene calls are TRBV15 and TRBJ2-7; D perhaps matches TRBD1 (6 bases). CDR1 is LNHNV, CDR2 YYDKDF, per germline (reference sequence). CDR3 length: 14 amino acids. Trimming stripped 3 bases from V and 0 bases from J, with 9 bases between. The CDR3, as DNA: TGTGCCACCAGCAGCGTGGACAGCTCCTACGAGCAGTACTTC. Its translation is CATSSVDSSYEQYF.

The rearrangement links TRBV11-2 to TRBJ1-1; D uncertain. Deletions cut 4 bases from V and 1 base from J, with 13 bases between. CDR3 length: 15 residues. The V gene's germline CDR1 is SGHAT and CDR2 FQNNGV. The CDR3 DNA is TGTGCCAGCAGCTCCCGACCCAACTCGAACACTGAAGCTTTCTTT. Its translation: CASSSRPNSNTEAFF.